The clone carrying this TCR beta chain was seen a handful of times. Its antigen is not identified. TCRdb processed the 5' RACE reads anew with MiXCR; each CDR3 protein has one entry. The table lists 350,000 or so distinct CDR3 sequences, roughly 20% of them singletons. These data are taken from a study of T-cell memory formation after mild COVID-19. General study points: There was a balanced CD4/CD8 profile in clones contracting day 15 to 85, and later expanders leaned CD4+.

V shed 8 bases and J shed 1 base, with 10 bases lying between them. Germline V gene data show CDR1 as SGHVS and CDR2 as FNYEAQ. The CDR3 runs 13 residues. The sequenced sample was PBMCs or a T cell subset sorted from them (not recorded which). The clonotype comes from an adult woman who had mild COVID-19 (a few samples of this study predate the infection). Cell type and time point are not known. This chain connects TRBV7-6 to TRBJ2-3; tentative D call: TRBD2 (7 bases). CDR3 protein: CASGRGRTDTQYF. CDR3 DNA sequence: TGTGCCAGCGGGCGGGGGCGCACAGATACGCAGTATTTT.